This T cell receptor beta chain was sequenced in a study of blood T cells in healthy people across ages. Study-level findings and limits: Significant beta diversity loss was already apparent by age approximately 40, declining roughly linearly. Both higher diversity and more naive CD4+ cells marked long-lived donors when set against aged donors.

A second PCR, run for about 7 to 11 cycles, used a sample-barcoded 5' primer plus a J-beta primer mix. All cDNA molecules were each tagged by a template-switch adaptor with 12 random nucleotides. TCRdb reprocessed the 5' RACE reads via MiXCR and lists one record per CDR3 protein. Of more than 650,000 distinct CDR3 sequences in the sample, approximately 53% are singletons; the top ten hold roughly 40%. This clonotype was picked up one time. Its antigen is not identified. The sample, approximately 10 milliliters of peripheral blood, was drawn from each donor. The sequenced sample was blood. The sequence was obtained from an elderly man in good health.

The CDR3 is CASTIGASGPSYEQYF. The CDR3 bases are TGTGCCAGCACCATAGGGGCTAGCGGTCCCTCCTACGAGCAGTACTTC. The chain uses TRBV11-2 and TRBJ2-7; 7 nucleotides line up with TRBD2. CDR3 length: 16 residues. The V and J ends lost 7 bases and 0 bases, in that order; junction bases with no gene match: 12. CDR1 SGHAT and CDR2 FQNNGV come from the germline V gene.